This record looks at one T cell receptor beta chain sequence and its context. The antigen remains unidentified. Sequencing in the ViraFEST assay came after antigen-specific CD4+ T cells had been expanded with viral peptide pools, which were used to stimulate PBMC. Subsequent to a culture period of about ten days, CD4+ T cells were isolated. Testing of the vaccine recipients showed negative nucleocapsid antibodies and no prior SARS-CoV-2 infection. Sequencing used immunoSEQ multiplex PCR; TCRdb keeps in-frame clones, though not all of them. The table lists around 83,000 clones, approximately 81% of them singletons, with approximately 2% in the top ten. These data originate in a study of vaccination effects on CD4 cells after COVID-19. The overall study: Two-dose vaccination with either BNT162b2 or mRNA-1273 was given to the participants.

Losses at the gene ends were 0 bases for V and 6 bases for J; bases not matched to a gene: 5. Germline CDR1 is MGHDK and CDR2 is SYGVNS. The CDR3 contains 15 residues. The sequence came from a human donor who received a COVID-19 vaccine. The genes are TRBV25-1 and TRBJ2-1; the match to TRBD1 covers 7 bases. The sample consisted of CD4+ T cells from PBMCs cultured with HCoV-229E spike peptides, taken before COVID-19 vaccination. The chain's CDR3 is CASSEYMTGRNEQFF. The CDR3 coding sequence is TGTGCCAGCAGTGAATATATGACAGGGCGCAATGAGCAGTTCTTC.